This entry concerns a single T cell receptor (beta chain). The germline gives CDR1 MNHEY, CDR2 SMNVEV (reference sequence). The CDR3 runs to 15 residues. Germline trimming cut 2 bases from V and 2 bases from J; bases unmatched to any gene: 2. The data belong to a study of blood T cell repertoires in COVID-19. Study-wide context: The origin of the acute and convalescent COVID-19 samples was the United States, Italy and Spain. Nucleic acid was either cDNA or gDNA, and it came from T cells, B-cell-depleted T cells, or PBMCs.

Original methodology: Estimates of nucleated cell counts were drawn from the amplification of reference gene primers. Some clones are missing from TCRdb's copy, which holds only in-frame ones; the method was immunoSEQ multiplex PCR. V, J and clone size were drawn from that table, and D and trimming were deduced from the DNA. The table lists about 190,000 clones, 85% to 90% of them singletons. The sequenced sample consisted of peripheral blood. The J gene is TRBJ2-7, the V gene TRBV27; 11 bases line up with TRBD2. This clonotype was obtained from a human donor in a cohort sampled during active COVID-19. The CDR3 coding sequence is TGTGCCAGCAGTTTACTAGCGGGAGGACCCTACGAGCAGTACTTC. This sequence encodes CASSLLAGGPYEQYF.